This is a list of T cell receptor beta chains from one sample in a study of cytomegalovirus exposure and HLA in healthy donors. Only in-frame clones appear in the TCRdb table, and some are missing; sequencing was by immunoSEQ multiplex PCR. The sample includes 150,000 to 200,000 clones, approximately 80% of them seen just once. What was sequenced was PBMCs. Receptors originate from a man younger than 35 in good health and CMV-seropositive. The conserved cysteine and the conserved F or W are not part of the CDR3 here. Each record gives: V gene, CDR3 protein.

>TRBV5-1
ASSLGATVSQNYGYT
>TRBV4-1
ASSQRSRDYEQY
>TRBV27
ASRSGTGMTQY
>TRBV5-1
ASSLSGHEQY
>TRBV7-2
ASSLEPGMNHGYT
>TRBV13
ASSLAGGSYNEQF
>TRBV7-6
ASSPPRGAGYT
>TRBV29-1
SVALGSTSTDTQY
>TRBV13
ASSWGQLGETQY
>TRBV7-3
ASSRSANEKLF
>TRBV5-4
ASSLRGGHPEAF
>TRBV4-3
ASSRTGTSGGRGEQF
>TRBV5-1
ASSRFGTGDETQY
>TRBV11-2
ASSPNVRVGGYT
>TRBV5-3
ARSPPEGGSHEQY
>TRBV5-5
ASSWTREQY
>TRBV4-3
ASSPRQGPNTEAF
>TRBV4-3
ASSQDDRGSGNTIY
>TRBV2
ASSEWSGLGEQY
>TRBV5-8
ASSPGQGQEKLF
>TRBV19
ASSIESDMNTEAF
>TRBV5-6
ASRSGPGQGSYEQY
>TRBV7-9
ASSPGRGRDEQY
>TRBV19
ASSIWEGYSNQPQH
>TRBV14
ASSQDMTAKLF
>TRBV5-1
ASSGEVSGATDTQY
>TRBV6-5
ASSRAGSGYEQY
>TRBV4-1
ASSSRTGDTEAF
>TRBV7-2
ASSLVSDLTTGELF
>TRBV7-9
ASSYLADEQF
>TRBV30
AWWGKRLSPLH
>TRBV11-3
ASSPRQNTEAF
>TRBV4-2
ASSQDPSSGGSDTQY
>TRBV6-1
ASTSRENVYEQY
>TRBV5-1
ASSRGAYEQY
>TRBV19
ASSIEGRTGTQF
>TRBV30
AWVTSGIHGTQY
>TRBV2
ATPGGDEQF